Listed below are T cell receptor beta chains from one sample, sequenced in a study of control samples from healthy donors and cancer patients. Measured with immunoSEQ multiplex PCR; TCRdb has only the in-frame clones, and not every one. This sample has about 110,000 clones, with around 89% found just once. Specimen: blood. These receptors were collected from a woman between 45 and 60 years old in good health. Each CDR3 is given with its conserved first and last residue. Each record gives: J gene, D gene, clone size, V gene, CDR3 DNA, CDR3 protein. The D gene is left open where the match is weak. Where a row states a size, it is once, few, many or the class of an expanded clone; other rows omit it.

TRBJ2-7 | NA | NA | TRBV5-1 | TGCGCCAGCAGCCTTGAACAGGCTTACTACGAGCAGTACTTC | CASSLEQAYYEQYF
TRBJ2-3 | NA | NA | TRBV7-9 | TGTGCCAGCAGCTTCCCCGGGGGCACAGATACGCAGTATTTT | CASSFPGGTDTQYF
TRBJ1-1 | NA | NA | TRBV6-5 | TGTGCCAGCAGTTGGGAGGGGGGAACTGAAGCTTTCTTT | CASSWEGGTEAFF
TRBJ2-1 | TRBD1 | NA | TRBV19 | TGTGCCAGTAGTATATCACAGGGGAGCTCCTACAATGAGCAGTTCTTC | CASSISQGSSYNEQFF
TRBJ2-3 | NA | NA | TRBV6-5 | TGTGCCAGCAGTTACTCGAGAGGCACAGATACGCAGTATTTT | CASSYSRGTDTQYF
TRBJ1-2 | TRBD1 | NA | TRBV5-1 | TGCGCCAGCAGCTTGGCCAATCCGACAGGGGGCTATGGCTACACCTTC | CASSLANPTGGYGYTF
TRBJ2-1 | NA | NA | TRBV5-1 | TGCGCCAGCAGCTTGCTCGCTTCGAATGAGCAGTTCTTC | CASSLLASNEQFF
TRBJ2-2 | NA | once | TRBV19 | TGTGCCAGTAGTACAAGACAGGCCACCGGGGAGCTGTTTTTT | CASSTRQATGELFF
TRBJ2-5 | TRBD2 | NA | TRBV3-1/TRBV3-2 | TGTGCCAGCAGCCAAGTGCAAGACCCGGCGGGGGGATATCAAGAGACCCAGTACTTC | CASSQVQDPAGGYQETQYF
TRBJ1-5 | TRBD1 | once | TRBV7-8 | TGTGCCAGCAGCTTAGGACGGGGACAGCGAAATCAGCCCCAGCATTTT | CASSLGRGQRNQPQHF
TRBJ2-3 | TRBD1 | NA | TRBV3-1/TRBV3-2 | TGTGCCAGCAGCCCACATGGGGACAGGGGGGATACGCAGTATTTT | CASSPHGDRGDTQYF
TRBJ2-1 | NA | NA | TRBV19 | TGTGCCAGTAGTTCAGCTAGAAGGGACAATGAGCAGTTCTTC | CASSSARRDNEQFF
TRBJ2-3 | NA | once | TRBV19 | TGTGCCAGTGACGGATCCACAGATACGCAGTATTTT | CASDGSTDTQYF
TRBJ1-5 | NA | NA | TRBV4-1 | TGCGCCAGCAGCCAAGATCTAACAGGGTACAATCAGCCCCAGCATTTT | CASSQDLTGYNQPQHF
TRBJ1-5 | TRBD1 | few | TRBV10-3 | TGTGCCATCAGTAGACAGGGGGCGAATAGCAATCAGCCCCAGCATTTT | CAISRQGANSNQPQHF
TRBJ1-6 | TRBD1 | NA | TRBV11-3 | TGTGCCACCATCTACGGACAGGGGATTGTTAATTCACCCCTCCACTTT | CATIYGQGIVNSPLHF
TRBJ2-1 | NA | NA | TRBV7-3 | TGTGCCAGCAGTCCCCGGGGCGACCCCGGTGAGCAGTTCTTC | CASSPRGDPGEQFF
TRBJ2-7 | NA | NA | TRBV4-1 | TGCGCCAGCAGCCAAGATCGGGGATCCCTCGGCGAGCAGTACTTC | CASSQDRGSLGEQYF
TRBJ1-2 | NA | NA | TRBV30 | TGTGCCTGGAGCGTTTATACCTATGGCTACACCTTC | CAWSVYTYGYTF